The next 7 T cell receptor beta chains were all read from a single sample in a study of shared clonotypes between healthy human individuals. The table came from immunoSEQ multiplex PCR; TCRdb's copy has only in-frame clones and leaves some out. The data show more than 2,000,000 clones, over 85% seen once. Sequencing was done on a sample of naive CD4+ T cells sorted from blood. As to subset: CD45RA+ positively selected. Every receptor here comes from a man between 18 and 35 years old in good health.

The gene calls are TRBV6-5 and TRBJ2-4; D possibly corresponds to TRBD2 (6 bases). The V end lost 0 bases, the J end lost 3 bases, and 12 bases lay between the germline ends. This CDR3 spans 16 amino acids. Germline V gives CDR1 MNHEY, CDR2 SVGAGI. CDR3 sequence reads: CASSYSSGVGKNIQYF. The CDR3 DNA reads TGTGCCAGCAGTTACTCTTCGGGGGTTGGCAAAAACATTCAGTACTTC.

The gene calls are TRBV27 and TRBJ2-2, with D possibly being TRBD1 or TRBD2 (5 bases each). The V end lost 5 bases, the J end lost 0 bases, and 10 bases lay between the germline ends. Germline-derived CDR1 and CDR2 are MNHEY and SMNVEV (reference sequence). The CDR3 covers 15 residues. The chain's CDR3 is CASSRDGTNTGELFF. CDR3 DNA sequence: TGTGCCAGCAGTCGGGACGGAACGAACACCGGGGAGCTGTTTTTT.

The chain has TRBV7-2 and TRBJ2-3; D gene unclear. This CDR3 is 13 amino acids long. Per germline, CDR1 SGHTA and CDR2 FQGNSA. The V end lost 6 bases, the J end lost 4 bases, and 11 bases lay between the germline ends. The CDR3 reads CASSDTRADTQYF. CDR3 nucleotides: TGTGCCAGCAGTGACACAAGGGCAGATACGCAGTATTTT.

CDR3 sequence: CASSLRGTAGSYEQYF. The CDR3 DNA sequence: TGTGCCAGCAGTTTAAGAGGGACGGCTGGCTCCTACGAGCAGTACTTC. The V and J genes are TRBV27 and TRBJ2-5; D tentatively fits TRBD1 or TRBD2 (5 bases each). The better agreement between TRBJ2-7 and the DNA end casts doubt on the J call. The CDR3 sequence is 16 residues long. Germline-derived CDR1 and CDR2 are MNHEY and SMNVEV (reference sequence).

V usage is TRBV5-1 and J usage is TRBJ1-1; D uncertain. V was pared by 1 base and J by 7 bases, with 14 bases between. The CDR3 sequence is 14 residues long. Germline V CDR1 and CDR2: SGHRS, YFSETQ. CDR3 sequence reads: CASSLTILFSEAFF. As DNA, the CDR3 is TGCGCCAGCAGCTTGACGATTCTGTTCAGTGAAGCTTTCTTT.

V is TRBV6-1 and J is TRBJ2-7; weak D call: TRBD1 (5 bases). Germline V gene sequence: CDR1 MNHNS, CDR2 SASEGT. With 4 bases removed from V and 1 base from J, the gap between germline ends came to 11 bases. The CDR3 covers 14 residues. CDR3 in amino acids: CASSGQGFSYEQYF. In nucleotides, the CDR3 is TGTGCCAGCAGTGGGCAGGGTTTTTCCTACGAGCAGTACTTC.

The V gene is TRBV18, the J gene TRBJ1-4; D is unresolved. Trimming left V 5 bases short and J 8 bases short, with 15 bases between. CDR1 and CDR2 (germline): KGHSH, LQKENI. This CDR3 has 14 amino acids. This CDR3 reads CASSTQTGGEKLFF. In DNA form, the CDR3 reads TGTGCCAGCTCAACCCAAACGGGAGGCGAAAAACTGTTTTTT.